This T cell receptor (beta chain) was sequenced in a study of OX40 agonist ivuxolimab in advanced cancers. Profiled with immunoSEQ multiplex PCR; TCRdb holds only in-frame clones, not every one. In the table there are around 7,000 clones, 65% to 80% of which are singletons. Germline CDR1 and CDR2: MDHEN and SYDVKM. V shed 5 bases and J shed 4 bases, with 14 bases lying between them. This CDR3 is 14 amino acids long. A remark on this clone: Its antigen is undetermined.

Study-wide points: Compared with CD4+, CD8+ T cells on average had more expanded clones.

The TCR was taken from an adult with an advanced solid tumor such as melanoma, head and neck, liver or kidney cancer. Source: CD4+ or CD8+ T cells sorted from blood, taken in a trial of the OX40 agonist ivuxolimab. The chain joins TRBV28 to TRBJ1-1, with a possible D match to TRBD1 (6 bases). CDR3 DNA sequence: TGTGCCAGCAGTCTAACAGGGCCTGTCACTGAAGCTTTCTTT. Protein sequence: CASSLTGPVTEAFF.